A selection of T cell receptor beta chains follows, all from one sample in a study of blood T cells in healthy people across ages. Via MiXCR, TCRdb re-called the 5' RACE reads, giving one row per CDR3 protein. Of about 1,400,000 distinct CDR3 sequences in the sample, approximately 59% were seen once. The specimen was blood. These receptors originate from a man between 18 and 35 years old in good health. Both conserved end residues are part of each CDR3. D genes are given only for firm matches. The size field is filled for only some rows; it gives once, few, many or a size class.

>TRBJ1-1|TRBV6-1|.|.
TGTGCCAGCGTCAACAGGATGAACACTGAAGCTTTCTTT
CASVNRMNTEAFF
>TRBJ2-5|TRBV20-1|TRBD2|.
TGCAGTGCTGTGAAGACTAGCGGGACGGAGACCCAGTACTTC
CSAVKTSGTETQYF
>TRBJ2-7|TRBV10-3|TRBD2|few
TGTGCCATCAGTGTCGGACTAGCGGAATCCTACGAGCAGTACTTC
CAISVGLAESYEQYF
>TRBJ2-7|TRBV7-2|TRBD2|few
TGTGCCAGCAGCGTTGGACTAGCGGACCCCTCCTACGAGCAGTACTTC
CASSVGLADPSYEQYF
>TRBJ2-5|TRBV27|.|.
TGTGCCAGCAGTCGGGCGCTAGCGGAGACCCAGTACTTC
CASSRALAETQYF
>TRBJ2-5|TRBV7-8|TRBD2|.
TGTGCCAGCAGCGCCGACCTAGCGGGGCAAGAGACCCAGTACTTC
CASSADLAGQETQYF
>TRBJ2-3|TRBV12-3/TRBV12-4|TRBD2|.
TGTGCCAGCAGCTTCTCGACTAGCGGGAGATTAGATACGCAGTATTTT
CASSFSTSGRLDTQYF
>TRBJ1-2|TRBV20-1|.|.
TGCAGTGCGAACCTTTTCGAGGAGAACTATGGCTACACCTTC
CSANLFEENYGYTF
>TRBJ1-2|TRBV7-9|TRBD1|few
TGTGCCAGCAGCCCCCTACACCGGACAGGGGGCTACTATGGCTACACCTTC
CASSPLHRTGGYYGYTF
>TRBJ2-7|TRBV7-2|TRBD1|.
TGTGCCAGCAGCCGCTATAAAGGACAGGGCTATGGCTACGAGCAGTACTTC
CASSRYKGQGYGYEQYF
>TRBJ2-5|TRBV9|.|many
TGTGCCAGCAGCAAGCGACAGGTTTTAGAGACCCAGTACTTC
CASSKRQVLETQYF
>TRBJ1-2|TRBV19|.|.
TGTGCCAGTCGCACCTTACAGGGCAGAGATCATGGCTACACCTTC
CASRTLQGRDHGYTF
>TRBJ2-7|TRBV7-7|.|.
TGTGCCAGCAGCCCCGGTGTAGATGCGACCTACGAGCAGTACTTC
CASSPGVDATYEQYF
>TRBJ2-5|TRBV20-1|TRBD2|.
TGCAGTGCTGATAGCGGGAGGTATGGGGAGACCCAGTACTTC
CSADSGRYGETQYF
>TRBJ2-7|TRBV7-2|.|.
TGTGCCAGCAGTCATGCCCGCTCCCCACGGACTTACGAGCAGTACTTC
CASSHARSPRTYEQYF
>TRBJ1-2|TRBV6-2/TRBV6-3|.|.
TGTGCCAGCAGTTTCGCCCGGAGGTATGGCTACACCTTC
CASSFARRYGYTF
>TRBJ1-1|TRBV9|.|.
TGTGCCAGCATCCCTCAGAGAGGGACTGAAGCTTTCTTT
CASIPQRGTEAFF
>TRBJ2-7|TRBV6-5|.|.
TGTGCCAGCAGTCGTCCAGGGGACGTTGGCTACGAGCAGTACTTC
CASSRPGDVGYEQYF
>TRBJ2-1|TRBV5-1|TRBD2|.
TGCGCCAGCAGCTTCGGAGTTGGTCTAGCGGAGAAGAGCTCCTACAATGAGCAGTTCTTC
CASSFGVGLAEKSSYNEQFF
>TRBJ2-3|TRBV20-1|TRBD2|.
TGCAGTGCTGGGACTAGCGGGACCATCCGGACGCAGTATTTT
CSAGTSGTIRTQYF
>TRBJ2-1|TRBV12-3/TRBV12-4|.|.
TGTGCCAGCAGTTTAGGGAACCCGGAGTGGGAAGAGACCCAGTTCTTC
CASSLGNPEWEETQFF
>TRBJ2-7|TRBV7-2|.|.
TGTGCCAGCAGCTTAAGAGGGGCCCTCCACGAGCAGTACTTC
CASSLRGALHEQYF
>TRBJ2-7|TRBV10-1|TRBD2|once
TGCGCCAGCAGCAGGGGACTAGCGGTGTTCGAGCAGTACTTC
CASSRGLAVFEQYF
>TRBJ2-1|TRBV7-2|.|.
TGTGCCAGCAGCGAAGGGGGGCAGACTCAAGAGACCCAGTTCTTC
CASSEGGQTQETQFF
>TRBJ1-6|TRBV6-2/TRBV6-3|.|.
TGTGCCAGCAGAACGCAGCCAGGCCTTAATTCGCCCCTCCACTTT
CASRTQPGLNSPLHF
>TRBJ1-2|TRBV4-1|.|.
TGCGCCAGCAGCCAAGACACATTCGGCGCCAGCTATGGCTACACCTTC
CASSQDTFGASYGYTF
>TRBJ2-7|TRBV20-1|.|few
TGCAGTGCTAGATACGGGGTTAATTACGAGCAGTACTTC
CSARYGVNYEQYF
>TRBJ1-2|TRBV20-1|TRBD1|.
TGCAGTGCTAGGACCAACGAGGGGGCGTATGGCTACACCTTC
CSARTNEGAYGYTF
>TRBJ2-5|TRBV11-2|.|.
TGTGCCAGCAGCTTAGATCGGGGTTTGCGGCTTGAAGAGACCCAGTACTTC
CASSLDRGLRLEETQYF
>TRBJ2-1|TRBV18|TRBD2|.
TGTGCCAGCTCACTCCTGATGGGGCGGGAGGGAACCTACAATGAGCAGTTCTTC
CASSLLMGREGTYNEQFF
>TRBJ2-7|TRBV29-1|.|few
TGCAGCGTCCGGTGGGGCTACGAGCAGTACTTC
CSVRWGYEQYF
>TRBJ2-3|TRBV6-5|.|.
TGTGCCAGCAGCCTCCAACAAGCAGATACGCAGTATTTT
CASSLQQADTQYF
>TRBJ1-5|TRBV20-1|.|.
TGCAGTGCTAGAGACCCAGCCTTCCAGGGGAGCAATCAGCCCCAGCATTTT
CSARDPAFQGSNQPQHF
>TRBJ2-1|TRBV27|.|.
TGTGCCAGCAGTCCGTTAGGAGCGGCCCTATATTATGAGCAGTTCTTC
CASSPLGAALYYEQFF
>TRBJ2-7|TRBV4-3|.|.
TGCGCCAGCAGCCGGGACCTGCTAGGCGACGAGCAGTACTTC
CASSRDLLGDEQYF